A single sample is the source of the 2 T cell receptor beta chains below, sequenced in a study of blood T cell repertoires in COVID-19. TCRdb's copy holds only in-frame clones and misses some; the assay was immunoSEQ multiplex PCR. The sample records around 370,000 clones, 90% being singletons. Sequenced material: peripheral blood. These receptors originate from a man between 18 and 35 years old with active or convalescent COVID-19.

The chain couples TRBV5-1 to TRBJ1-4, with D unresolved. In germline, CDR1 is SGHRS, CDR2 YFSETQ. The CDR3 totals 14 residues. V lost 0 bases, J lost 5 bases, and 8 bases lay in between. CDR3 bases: TGCGCCAGCAGCTTGGCAGTCCCCAATGAAAAACTGTTTTTT. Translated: CASSLAVPNEKLFF.

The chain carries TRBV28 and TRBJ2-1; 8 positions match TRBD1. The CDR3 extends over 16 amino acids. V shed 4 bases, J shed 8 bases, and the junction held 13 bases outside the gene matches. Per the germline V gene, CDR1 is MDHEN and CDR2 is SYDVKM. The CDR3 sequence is CASSSPDRERGDEQFF. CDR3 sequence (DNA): TGTGCCAGCAGTTCCCCGGACAGGGAAAGAGGTGATGAGCAGTTCTTC. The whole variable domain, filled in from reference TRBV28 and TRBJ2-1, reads DVKVTQSSRYLVKRTGEKVFLECVQDMDHENMFWYRQDPGLGLRLIYFSYDVKMKEKGDIPEGYSVSREKKERFSLILESASTNQTSMYLCASSSPDRERGDEQFFGPGTRLTVL.